This entry describes one T cell receptor beta chain. Its specificity is unknown. These data are taken from a study of T cell responses to AZD1222 COVID-19 vaccine. Study observations and caveats: Donors were mostly white British, more females; clonal diversity possibly underestimated. With dominance at 160-218 and 743-854, vaccine-associated CD4 TCRs spanned spike.

V was cut by 1 base and J by 5 bases, with 9 bases left in between. Per the germline V gene, CDR1 is GTSNPN and CDR2 is SVGIG (reference sequence). This CDR3 has 13 amino acids. The protocol was immunoSEQ multiplex PCR, while the TCRdb copy is restricted to in-frame clones and leaves out a portion. The data contain 55,000 to 60,000 clones, around 83% of them singletons. The sequencing used peripheral blood, collected on day 0 of MenACWY control vaccination. The receptor's source is an adult in good health. The gene calls are TRBV30 and TRBJ2-1; D unclear. The CDR3 nucleotides are TGTGCCTGGAGTGCGGCAGCCAACAATGAGCAGTTCTTC. Translating gives CAWSAAANNEQFF.